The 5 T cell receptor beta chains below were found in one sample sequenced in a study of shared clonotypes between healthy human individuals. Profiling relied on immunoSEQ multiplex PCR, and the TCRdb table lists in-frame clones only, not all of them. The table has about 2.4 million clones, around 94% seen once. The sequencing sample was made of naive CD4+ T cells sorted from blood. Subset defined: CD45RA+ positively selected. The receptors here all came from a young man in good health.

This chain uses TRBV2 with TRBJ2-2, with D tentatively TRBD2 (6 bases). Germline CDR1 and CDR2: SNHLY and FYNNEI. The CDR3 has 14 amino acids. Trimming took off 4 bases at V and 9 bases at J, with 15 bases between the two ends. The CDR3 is CASSAQLAFWELFF. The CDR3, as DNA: TGTGCCAGCAGTGCGCAACTAGCTTTCTGGGAGCTGTTTTTT.

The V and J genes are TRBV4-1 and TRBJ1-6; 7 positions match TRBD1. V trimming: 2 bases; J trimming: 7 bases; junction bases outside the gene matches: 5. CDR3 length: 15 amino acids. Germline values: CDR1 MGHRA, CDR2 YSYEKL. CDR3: CASSQTGTVNSPLHF. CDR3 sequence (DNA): TGCGCCAGCAGCCAAACCGGGACAGTAAATTCACCCCTCCACTTT.

CDR3 residues: CAISASTSGSVGDTQYF. DNA of the CDR3: TGTGCCATCAGTGCTTCGACTAGCGGGAGTGTAGGAGATACGCAGTATTTT. The chain employs TRBV10-3 and TRBJ2-3; 12 bases match TRBD2. The trim removed 4 bases at V and 5 bases at J, leaving 10 bases unmatched. In germline, CDR1 is ENHRY, CDR2 SYGVKD. The CDR3 spans 17 residues.

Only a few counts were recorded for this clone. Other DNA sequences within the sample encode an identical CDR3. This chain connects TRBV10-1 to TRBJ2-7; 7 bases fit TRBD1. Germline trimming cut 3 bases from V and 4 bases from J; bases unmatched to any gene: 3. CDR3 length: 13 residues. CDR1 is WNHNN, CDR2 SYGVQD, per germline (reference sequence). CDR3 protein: CASSEGRGYEQYF. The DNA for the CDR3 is TGCGCCAGCAGTGAAGGCAGGGGGTACGAGCAGTACTTC.

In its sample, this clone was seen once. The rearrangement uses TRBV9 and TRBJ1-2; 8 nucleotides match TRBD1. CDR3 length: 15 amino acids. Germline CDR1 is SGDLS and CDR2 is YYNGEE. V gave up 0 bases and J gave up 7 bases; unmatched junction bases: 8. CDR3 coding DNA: TGTGCCAGCAGCGTAGAGGCCCAGGGGGCCGGTGGCTACACCTTC. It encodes CASSVEAQGAGGYTF.